The following is a TCR beta chain sequence with its context. Under the authors' procedure: Filtering differed since immunoSEQ provided only junctions, with no quality scores. This table comes from immunoSEQ multiplex PCR, and its TCRdb copy is limited to in-frame clones, with some not included. V and J calls and clone size follow that table, whereas D and trimming were derived from the DNA. The table has 2,500,000 or so clones, around nine tenths seen once. The data were obtained in a study of shared clonotypes between healthy human individuals. Overall study: The plates for each donor numbered three CD4 naive, three CD4 memory, two CD8 naive and one CD8 memory.

CDR1 is KGHSH and CDR2 is LQKENI in the germline V gene. Trimming took 6 bases from V and 0 from J; bases not matched to a gene: 6. The CDR3 contains 17 residues. This receptor was obtained from a man aged 18-30 years in good health. Sequenced input: naive CD4+ T cells sorted from blood. The subset here: CD45RA+ positively selected. V usage is TRBV18 and J usage is TRBJ2-6; 9 positions agree with TRBD1. As DNA, the CDR3 is TGTGCCAGCTCCTTCCGGGACAGGGCCTCTGGGGCCAACGTCCTGACTTTC. Translating it yields CASSFRDRASGANVLTF.